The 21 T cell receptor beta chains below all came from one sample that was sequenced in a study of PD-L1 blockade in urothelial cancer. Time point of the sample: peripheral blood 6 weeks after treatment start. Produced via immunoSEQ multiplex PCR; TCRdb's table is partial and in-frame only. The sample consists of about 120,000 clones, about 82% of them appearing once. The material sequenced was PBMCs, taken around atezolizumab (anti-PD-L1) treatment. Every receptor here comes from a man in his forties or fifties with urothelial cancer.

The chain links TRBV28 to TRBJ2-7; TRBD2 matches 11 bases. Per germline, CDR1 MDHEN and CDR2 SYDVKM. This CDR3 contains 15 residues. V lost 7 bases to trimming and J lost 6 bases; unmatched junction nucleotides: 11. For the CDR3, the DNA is TGTGCCAGCACCAAGCTAGCGGGAGGTTCCAGCGAGCAGTACTTC. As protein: CASTKLAGGSSEQYF.

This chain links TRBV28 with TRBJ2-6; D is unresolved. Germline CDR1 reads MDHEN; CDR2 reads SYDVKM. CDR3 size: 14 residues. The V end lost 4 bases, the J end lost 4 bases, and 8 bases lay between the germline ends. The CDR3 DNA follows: TGTGCCAGCAGTTGGTTTAGCGGGGCCAACGTCCTGACTTTC. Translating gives CASSWFSGANVLTF.

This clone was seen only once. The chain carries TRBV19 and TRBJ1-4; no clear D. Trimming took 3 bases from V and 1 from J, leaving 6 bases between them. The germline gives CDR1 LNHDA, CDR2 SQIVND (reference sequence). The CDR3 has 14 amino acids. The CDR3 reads CASSIGQTNEKLFF. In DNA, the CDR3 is TGTGCCAGTAGTATTGGGCAAACTAATGAAAAACTGTTTTTT.

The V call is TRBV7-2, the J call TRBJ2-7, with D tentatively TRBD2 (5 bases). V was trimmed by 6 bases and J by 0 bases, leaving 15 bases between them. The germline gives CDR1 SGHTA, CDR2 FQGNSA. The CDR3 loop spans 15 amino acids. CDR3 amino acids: CASSPFSGNSYEQYF. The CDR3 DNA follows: TGTGCCAGCAGTCCCTTCAGCGGAAACTCCTACGAGCAGTACTTC.

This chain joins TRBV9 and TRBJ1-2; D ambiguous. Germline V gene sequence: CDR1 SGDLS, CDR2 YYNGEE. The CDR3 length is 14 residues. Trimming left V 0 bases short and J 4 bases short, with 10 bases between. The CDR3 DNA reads TGTGCCAGCAGCGTAGTGGGAGGTCTCTATGGCTACACCTTC. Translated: CASSVVGGLYGYTF.

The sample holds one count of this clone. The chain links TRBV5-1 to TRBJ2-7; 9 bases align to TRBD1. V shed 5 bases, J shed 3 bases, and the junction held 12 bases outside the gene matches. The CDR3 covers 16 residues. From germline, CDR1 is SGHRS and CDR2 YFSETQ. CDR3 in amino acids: CASSSAPGQGVYEQYF. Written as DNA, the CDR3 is TGCGCCAGCAGTTCCGCCCCGGGACAGGGTGTCTACGAGCAGTACTTC.

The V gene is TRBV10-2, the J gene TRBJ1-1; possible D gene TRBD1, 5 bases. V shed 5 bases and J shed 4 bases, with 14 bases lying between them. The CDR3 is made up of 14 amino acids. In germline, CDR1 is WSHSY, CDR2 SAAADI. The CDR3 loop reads CASSSQGQSTEAFF. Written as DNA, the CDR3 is TGCGCCAGCAGTTCTCAGGGCCAGAGCACTGAAGCTTTCTTT.

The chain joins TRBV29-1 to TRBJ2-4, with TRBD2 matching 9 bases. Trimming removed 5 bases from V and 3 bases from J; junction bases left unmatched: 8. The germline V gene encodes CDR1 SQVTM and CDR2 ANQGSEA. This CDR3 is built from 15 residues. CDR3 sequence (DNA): TGCAGCGTTTCTCCGGGAGCGGGAGGCAAAAACATTCAGTACTTC. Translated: CSVSPGAGGKNIQYF.

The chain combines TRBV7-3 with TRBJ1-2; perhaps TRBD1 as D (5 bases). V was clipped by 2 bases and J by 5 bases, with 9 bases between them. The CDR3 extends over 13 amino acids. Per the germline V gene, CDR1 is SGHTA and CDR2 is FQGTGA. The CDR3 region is CASSLARDYGYTF. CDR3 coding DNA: TGTGCCAGCAGCTTAGCCAGGGATTATGGCTACACCTTC.

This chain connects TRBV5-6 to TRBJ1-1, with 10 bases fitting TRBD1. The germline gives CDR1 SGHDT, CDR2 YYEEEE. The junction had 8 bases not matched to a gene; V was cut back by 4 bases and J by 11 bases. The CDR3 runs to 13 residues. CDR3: CASSVRDRGKAFF. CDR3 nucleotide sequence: TGTGCCAGCAGCGTCCGGGACAGGGGTAAGGCTTTCTTT.

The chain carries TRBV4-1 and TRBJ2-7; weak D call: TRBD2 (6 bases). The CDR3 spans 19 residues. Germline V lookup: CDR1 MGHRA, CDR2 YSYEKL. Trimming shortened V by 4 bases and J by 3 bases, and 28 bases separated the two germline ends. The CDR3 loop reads CASSLRIGNPRLGFYEQYF. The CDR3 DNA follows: TGCGCCAGCAGCCTTCGAATCGGCAATCCGAGACTAGGATTCTACGAGCAGTACTTC.

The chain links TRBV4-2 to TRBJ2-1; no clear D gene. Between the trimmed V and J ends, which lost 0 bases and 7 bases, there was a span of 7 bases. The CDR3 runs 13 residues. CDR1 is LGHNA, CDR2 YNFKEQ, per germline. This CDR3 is CASSQDYRNEQFF. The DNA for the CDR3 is TGTGCCAGCAGCCAAGATTATCGGAATGAGCAGTTCTTC.

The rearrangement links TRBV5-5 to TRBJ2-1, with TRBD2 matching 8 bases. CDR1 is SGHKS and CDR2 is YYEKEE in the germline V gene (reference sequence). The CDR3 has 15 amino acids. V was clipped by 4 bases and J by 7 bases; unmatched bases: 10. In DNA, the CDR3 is TGTGCCAGCAGCAAACTAGCGGAAGTTGGGAATGAGCAGTTCTTC. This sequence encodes CASSKLAEVGNEQFF.

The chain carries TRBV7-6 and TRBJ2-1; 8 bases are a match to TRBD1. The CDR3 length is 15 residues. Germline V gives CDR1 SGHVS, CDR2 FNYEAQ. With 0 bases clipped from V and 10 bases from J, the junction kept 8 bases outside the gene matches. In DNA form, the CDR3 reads TGTGCCAGCAGCTTAGCCGCAGGGGGCGCATCCGAGCAGTTCTTC. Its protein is CASSLAAGGASEQFF.

CDR3 in amino acids: CASSLQREVTGELFF. In nucleotides, the CDR3 is TGTGCCAGTAGTCTTCAGCGGGAGGTCACCGGGGAGCTGTTTTTT. The V call is TRBV19, the J call TRBJ2-2; 9 bases match TRBD2. This CDR3 has 15 amino acids. The V gene's germline CDR1 is LNHDA and CDR2 SQIVND (reference sequence). Losses at the gene ends were 5 bases for V and 4 bases for J; bases not matched to a gene: 5.

CDR3 in DNA: TGTGCCAGCAGTGAATCCACATATGGCTACACCTTC. Translation: CASSESTYGYTF. This chain joins TRBV25-1 and TRBJ1-2; D uncertain. Looked up from germline, CDR1 is MGHDK and CDR2 is SYGVNS. V dropped 1 base and J dropped 5 bases, with 5 bases sitting between them. The CDR3 length is 12 residues.

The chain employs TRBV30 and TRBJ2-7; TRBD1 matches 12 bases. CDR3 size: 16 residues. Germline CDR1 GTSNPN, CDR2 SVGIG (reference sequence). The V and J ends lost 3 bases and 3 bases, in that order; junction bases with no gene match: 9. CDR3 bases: TGTGCCTGGAGGGAGGGACAGGGGGCAGGGGTCTACGAGCAGTACTTC. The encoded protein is CAWREGQGAGVYEQYF.

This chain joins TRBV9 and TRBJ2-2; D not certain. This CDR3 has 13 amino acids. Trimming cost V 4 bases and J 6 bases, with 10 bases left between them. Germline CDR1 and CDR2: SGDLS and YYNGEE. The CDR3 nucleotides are TGTGCCAGCAGCCCTAGTCCGGCCGGGGAGCTGTTTTTT. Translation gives CASSPSPAGELFF.

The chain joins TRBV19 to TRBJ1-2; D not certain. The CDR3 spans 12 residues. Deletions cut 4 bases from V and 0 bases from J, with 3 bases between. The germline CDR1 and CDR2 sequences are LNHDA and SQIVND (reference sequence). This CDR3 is CASSRANYGYTF. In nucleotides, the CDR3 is TGTGCCAGTAGTAGAGCTAACTATGGCTACACCTTC.

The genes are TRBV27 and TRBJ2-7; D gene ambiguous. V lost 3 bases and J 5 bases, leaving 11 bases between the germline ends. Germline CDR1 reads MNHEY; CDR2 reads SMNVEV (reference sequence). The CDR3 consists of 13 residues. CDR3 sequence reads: CASSLRGPHEQYF. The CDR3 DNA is TGTGCCAGCAGTTTGCGTGGGCCCCACGAGCAGTACTTC.

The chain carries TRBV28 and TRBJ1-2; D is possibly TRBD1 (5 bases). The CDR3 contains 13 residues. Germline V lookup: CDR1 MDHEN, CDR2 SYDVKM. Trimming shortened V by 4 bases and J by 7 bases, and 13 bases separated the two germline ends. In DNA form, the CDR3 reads TGTGCCAGCAGTTCAGGGTATTTGGGTGGCTACACCTTC. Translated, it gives CASSSGYLGGYTF.